One and the same sample provided the 20 T cell receptor beta chains below, sequenced in a study of radiotherapy plus CTLA-4 blockade in lung cancer. Sequenced by immunoSEQ multiplex PCR; TCRdb stores in-frame clones only, minus some. The table includes around 91,000 clones, around 90% detected once. Sequenced material: peripheral blood, taken from a patient treated with radiotherapy plus ipilimumab. Receptor source: a human donor with non-small cell lung cancer that progressed on radiotherapy plus ipilimumab.

V gene TRBV4-1 combines with J gene TRBJ2-5; 10 nucleotides agree with TRBD2. Germline assignment: CDR1 MGHRA and CDR2 YSYEKL. CDR3 length: 15 amino acids. The J segment lost 5 bases and the V segment lost 3 bases, leaving 6 bases of the junction unmatched. CDR3 DNA: TGCGCCAGCAGCCAGGATAGCGGGAGGTCGGAGACCCAGTACTTC. Translating gives CASSQDSGRSETQYF.

This clone was detected only once. The J gene is TRBJ2-1, the V gene TRBV7-8; weak D call: TRBD2 (5 bases). V was cut by 1 base and J by 0 bases, with 10 bases left in between. CDR1 SGHVS and CDR2 FQNEAQ come from the germline V gene. This CDR3 contains 16 residues. The DNA for the CDR3 is TGTGCCAGCAGCTTAGAAGCGGCTAGCTCCTACAATGAGCAGTTCTTC. This encodes CASSLEAASSYNEQFF.

This chain connects TRBV5-1 to TRBJ2-2; perhaps TRBD1 as D (6 bases). The germline gives CDR1 SGHRS, CDR2 YFSETQ. Trimming cost V 2 bases and J 7 bases, with 12 bases left between them. The CDR3 consists of 14 residues. In DNA form, the CDR3 reads TGCGCCAGCAGCTTACCCACAGGGAACGGGGAGCTGTTTTTT. Residues: CASSLPTGNGELFF.

This chain joins TRBV5-6 and TRBJ2-6, with D perhaps assigned TRBD1 or TRBD2 (5 bases each). CDR1 SGHDT and CDR2 YYEEEE come from the germline V gene. Trimming shortened V by 6 bases and J by 0 bases, and 13 bases separated the two germline ends. This CDR3 is 16 amino acids long. CDR3 region: CASTLGRISGANVLTF. The CDR3 DNA is TGTGCCAGCACCCTGGGACGTATCTCTGGGGCCAACGTCCTGACTTTC.

The chain has TRBV9 and TRBJ2-1; no definite D call. The germline V gene has CDR1 SGDLS and CDR2 YYNGEE. This CDR3 has 14 amino acids. Trimming took off 0 bases at V and 9 bases at J, with 13 bases between the two ends. CDR3 protein: CASSVATGPGEQFF. DNA for the CDR3: TGTGCCAGCAGCGTAGCTACGGGCCCAGGTGAGCAGTTCTTC.

The chain has TRBV5-1 and TRBJ2-1, with D unclear. The CDR3 is made up of 14 amino acids. V was clipped by 0 bases and J by 5 bases, with 9 bases between them. CDR1 is SGHRS, CDR2 YFSETQ, per germline. This CDR3 is CASSLGLNNNEQFF. In DNA form, the CDR3 reads TGCGCCAGCAGCTTGGGACTGAATAACAATGAGCAGTTCTTC.

The rearrangement joins TRBV7-8 to TRBJ1-4; 10 nucleotides line up with TRBD1. The CDR3 extends over 14 amino acids. V gave up 5 bases and J gave up 6 bases; unmatched junction bases: 3. Germline CDR1 is SGHVS and CDR2 is FQNEAQ. The DNA of the CDR3 is TGTGCCAGCAGCCAGGACAGGGGGGATGAAAAACTGTTTTTT. Translating it yields CASSQDRGDEKLFF.

The chain has TRBV19 and TRBJ2-1; 9 nucleotides line up with TRBD2. The ends lost 5 bases at V and 1 base at J; junction bases unmatched: 21. The germline CDR1 and CDR2 sequences are LNHDA and SQIVND (reference sequence). The CDR3 consists of 21 residues. CDR3 sequence (DNA): TGTGCCAGTAGTCTCCCTAGGTGGCGGGAGGGCCCCGTAGAGTCCTACAATGAGCAGTTCTTC. Translating gives CASSLPRWREGPVESYNEQFF.

This chain uses TRBV19 with TRBJ1-2, with 12 bases aligning to TRBD1. CDR1 is LNHDA and CDR2 is SQIVND in the germline V gene (reference sequence). The V segment lost 4 bases and the J segment 7 bases; nucleotides outside the gene matches: 4. This CDR3 has 14 amino acids. The CDR3 nucleotides read TGTGCCAGTAGTAAGGGACAGGGGGCTGGTGGCTACACCTTC. Protein sequence: CASSKGQGAGGYTF. The whole variable domain, filled in from reference TRBV19 and TRBJ1-2, reads DGGITQSPKYLFRKEGQNVTLSCEQNLNHDAMYWYRQDPGQGLRLIYYSQIVNDFQKGDIAEGYSVSREKKESFPLTVTSAQKNPTAFYLCASSKGQGAGGYTFGSGTRLTVV.

The V gene is TRBV7-9, the J gene TRBJ2-1; D unresolved. V was trimmed by 0 bases and J by 5 bases, leaving 8 bases between them. Germline assignment: CDR1 SEHNR and CDR2 FQNEAQ (reference sequence). This CDR3 has 14 amino acids. CDR3 sequence reads: CASSLAMGNNEQFF. The DNA of the CDR3 is TGTGCCAGCAGCTTAGCAATGGGCAACAATGAGCAGTTCTTC.

V and J are TRBV2 and TRBJ1-2; D is possibly TRBD1 (5 bases). The CDR3 runs 13 residues. The V gene's germline CDR1 is SNHLY and CDR2 FYNNEI. Trimming pared 2 bases from V and 8 bases from J, leaving 12 bases between. Written as DNA, the CDR3 is TGTGCCAGCAGTGAAAAGTGGCGGGGCGGCTACACCTTC. Protein: CASSEKWRGGYTF.

V is TRBV18 and J is TRBJ2-1; 7 bases are a match to TRBD1. Per the germline V gene, CDR1 is KGHSH and CDR2 is LQKENI. CDR3 length equals 15 residues. Unmatched junction bases numbered 7, after V lost 3 bases and J lost 5 bases. CDR3 sequence reads: CASSPTGPKDNEQFF. CDR3 nucleotides: TGTGCCAGCTCACCGACAGGGCCTAAGGACAATGAGCAGTTCTTC. Using reference TRBV18 and TRBJ2-1 for the parts outside the CDR3, the full variable domain is NAGVMQNPRHLVRRRGQEARLRCSPMKGHSHVYWYRQLPEEGLKFMVYLQKENIIDESGMPKERFSAEFPKEGPSILRIQQVVRGDSAAYFCASSPTGPKDNEQFFGPGTRLTVL.

This chain joins TRBV4-1 and TRBJ1-2; no reliable D call. The CDR3 is made up of 14 amino acids. Trimming stripped 0 bases from V and 5 bases from J, with 10 bases between. The germline V gene encodes CDR1 MGHRA and CDR2 YSYEKL. CDR3 DNA sequence: TGCGCCAGCAGCCAAGAGGGCAAGCCGTATGGCTACACCTTC. Protein sequence: CASSQEGKPYGYTF.

V usage is TRBV9 and J usage is TRBJ2-5, with 7 bases lining up with TRBD1. V shed 0 bases, J shed 5 bases, and the junction held 4 bases outside the gene matches. Germline CDR1 SGDLS, CDR2 YYNGEE. This CDR3 comprises 14 residues. CDR3 coding DNA: TGTGCCAGCAGCGTAGGAGGGGGCCGGGAGACCCAGTACTTC. This sequence encodes CASSVGGGRETQYF.

The chain joins TRBV7-6 to TRBJ1-1; the D is unclear. Per the germline V gene, CDR1 is SGHVS and CDR2 is FNYEAQ. There are 13 residues in the CDR3. Trimming stripped 1 base from V and 6 bases from J, with 9 bases between. CDR3 residues: CASSLGTKAEAFF. The CDR3 nucleotides read TGTGCCAGCAGCTTAGGGACGAAGGCTGAAGCTTTCTTT.

This chain links TRBV5-1 with TRBJ2-2; TRBD1 matches 9 bases. This CDR3 is built from 15 residues. The ends lost 3 bases at V and 6 bases at J; junction bases unmatched: 6. Germline V lookup: CDR1 SGHRS, CDR2 YFSETQ. The CDR3 DNA follows: TGCGCCAGCAGCTATGGACAGGGGCCCGCCGGGGAGCTGTTTTTT. Translated, it gives CASSYGQGPAGELFF.

The CDR3 sequence is CASSPGGKLFF. CDR3 in DNA: TGTGCCAGCTCACCAGGGGGAAAACTGTTTTTT. This sequence joins TRBV18 and TRBJ1-4; tentative D call: TRBD1 (5 bases). Germline CDR1 KGHSH, CDR2 LQKENI. V lost 2 bases and J lost 10, with 5 bases in between. The CDR3 is made up of 11 amino acids.

The V gene is TRBV18, the J gene TRBJ1-2; D call uncertain. The V and J ends lost 3 bases and 1 base respectively, with 12 bases between them. Looked up from germline, CDR1 is KGHSH and CDR2 is LQKENI. The CDR3 spans 15 residues. CDR3 coding DNA: TGTGCCAGCTCACCTTCTACCGACGGTAACTATGGCTACACCTTC. It encodes CASSPSTDGNYGYTF. The entire variable domain, with the rest obtained from reference TRBV18 and TRBJ1-2, is as follows: NAGVMQNPRHLVRRRGQEARLRCSPMKGHSHVYWYRQLPEEGLKFMVYLQKENIIDESGMPKERFSAEFPKEGPSILRIQQVVRGDSAAYFCASSPSTDGNYGYTFGSGTRLTVV.

The rearrangement joins TRBV18 to TRBJ1-1, with a possible D match to TRBD1 (5 bases). The V gene lost 1 base and the J gene lost 4 bases, with 16 bases spanning the gap. The V gene's germline CDR1 is KGHSH and CDR2 LQKENI. CDR3 length: 16 amino acids. The CDR3 reads CASSPRGVALGTEAFF. CDR3 in DNA: TGTGCCAGCTCACCACGGGGGGTAGCCCTGGGCACTGAAGCTTTCTTT.

A single count supports this clone. The chain employs TRBV9 and TRBJ1-5; perhaps TRBD1 as D (6 bases). Per the germline V gene, CDR1 is SGDLS and CDR2 is YYNGEE. V lost 0 bases, J lost 2 bases, and 6 bases lay in between. CDR3 length: 14 residues. The CDR3 DNA is TGTGCCAGCAGCGTAGAGGGGGGCAATCAGCCCCAGCATTTT. Protein: CASSVEGGNQPQHF.